A selection of T cell receptor beta chains follows, all from one sample in a study of graft-versus-host responses after intestinal transplantation. TCRdb's table, derived via immunoSEQ multiplex PCR, lists solely in-frame clones and lacks some. Of about 50,000 clones listed, around nine tenths were seen once; the top ten hold 2% to 3%. What these receptors recognize is not known. The starting material was unstimulated CD4+ T cells sorted from spleen or lymph node cells, obtained before transplant. These receptors came from a human donor who was the organ donor for an intestinal transplant. The CDR3 runs from the conserved cysteine through the conserved F or W. Each record gives: J gene, D gene, clone size, V gene, CDR3 DNA, CDR3 protein. A D gene is named only where the DNA matches it firmly. Some rows mark clone size as missing; the rest say once, few, many or name a class of expanded clone.

J: TRBJ1-1
D: NA
size: NA
V: TRBV5-8
DNA: TGTGCCAGCAGCCGGGTGAACACTGAAGCTTTCTTT
CDR3: CASSRVNTEAFF

J: TRBJ2-1
D: TRBD2
size: NA
V: TRBV5-1
DNA: TGCGCCAGCAGCCCCCTAGCGGGAGGGTACAATGAGCAGTTCTTC
CDR3: CASSPLAGGYNEQFF

J: TRBJ2-5
D: NA
size: NA
V: TRBV5-6
DNA: TGTGCCAGCAGCCTGAGGGGCGCGGGGGCGTTCCAAGAGACCCAGTACTTC
CDR3: CASSLRGAGAFQETQYF

J: TRBJ2-7
D: NA
size: NA
V: TRBV30
DNA: TGTGCCTGGAGTGTACACCTCTACGAGCAGTACTTC
CDR3: CAWSVHLYEQYF

J: TRBJ2-7
D: TRBD2
size: NA
V: TRBV19
DNA: TGTGCCAGTAGTAAGGGACTAGCGGAAACCTACGAGCAGTACTTC
CDR3: CASSKGLAETYEQYF

J: TRBJ2-1
D: TRBD2
size: NA
V: TRBV19
DNA: TGTGCCAGTAGTATAAAGGCGGGAGGGTTGGGAGAGCAGTTCTTC
CDR3: CASSIKAGGLGEQFF

J: TRBJ2-7
D: NA
size: NA
V: TRBV21-1
DNA: TGTGCCAGCACTTCATGGTCGGGGCCCGATCCCTCCTACGAGCAGTACTTC
CDR3: CASTSWSGPDPSYEQYF

J: TRBJ2-7
D: NA
size: once
V: TRBV7-5
DNA: TGTGTCAGAAGCCCCCCCGGGACTAGCGGGAGACGGGACGAGCAGTACTTC
CDR3: CVRSPPGTSGRRDEQYF

J: TRBJ2-3
D: TRBD1
size: NA
V: TRBV5-4
DNA: TGTGCCAGCAGCTTGCCCGGGACAGGGGGCGCAGATACGCAGTATTTT
CDR3: CASSLPGTGGADTQYF

J: TRBJ2-7
D: TRBD1
size: NA
V: TRBV7-2
DNA: TGTGCCAGCAGCTTCACCAGGGGGAAGTACGAGCAGTACTTC
CDR3: CASSFTRGKYEQYF

J: TRBJ2-6
D: TRBD1
size: NA
V: TRBV7-9
DNA: TGTGCCAGCAGCTCCGGGACAGGGGGCTCTGGGGCCAACGTCCTGACTTTC
CDR3: CASSSGTGGSGANVLTF

J: TRBJ1-5
D: NA
size: NA
V: TRBV30
DNA: TGTGCCTGCTCTTCCGGGACGAATCAGCCCCAGCATTTT
CDR3: CACSSGTNQPQHF

J: TRBJ2-2
D: NA
size: NA
V: TRBV19
DNA: TGTGCCAGTAAGTTAGGACTGAACACCGGGGAGCTGTTTTTT
CDR3: CASKLGLNTGELFF

J: TRBJ2-2
D: NA
size: NA
V: TRBV28
DNA: TGTGCCAGCAGGGACACGAACACCGGGGAGCTGTTTTTT
CDR3: CASRDTNTGELFF

J: TRBJ2-5
D: TRBD2
size: NA
V: TRBV11-3
DNA: TGTGCCAGCAGCTTAGGGCTAGCGGCAACCCCCGGCGAGACCCAGTACTTC
CDR3: CASSLGLAATPGETQYF

J: TRBJ1-6
D: NA
size: NA
V: TRBV19
DNA: TGTGCCAGTAGTATAGCCGGGAATTCACCCCTCCACTTT
CDR3: CASSIAGNSPLHF

J: TRBJ1-3
D: NA
size: few
V: TRBV6-6
DNA: TGTGCCAGCAGTTACGGCGGGCGCTCTGGAAACACCATATATTTT
CDR3: CASSYGGRSGNTIYF

J: TRBJ1-4
D: NA
size: NA
V: TRBV4-1
DNA: TGCGCCAGCAGCCTTGGGGGGGGGAGGAGTGAAAAACTGTTTTTT
CDR3: CASSLGGGRSEKLFF

J: TRBJ1-6
D: TRBD1
size: NA
V: TRBV2
DNA: TGTGCCAGCAGGGAACTACGACCCGGGACAGGCAATTCACCCCTCCACTTT
CDR3: CASRELRPGTGNSPLHF

J: TRBJ1-2
D: NA
size: NA
V: TRBV27
DNA: TGTGCCAGCAGTTTAACAGGGCTCTATGGCTACACCTTC
CDR3: CASSLTGLYGYTF